A single sample is the source of the 28 T cell receptor beta chains below, sequenced in a study of blood T cells in healthy people across ages. A J-beta primer mix and a sample-barcoded 5' primer were used in a second PCR of roughly 6 to 12 cycles. In TCRdb, the 5' RACE reads were re-called with MiXCR into one record per CDR3 protein. The sample consists of more than 500,000 distinct CDR3 sequences, roughly a quarter of them appearing once. This sample also appeared in a second study, on T cells of mothers and their children.

Sequences were obtained from blood. The receptors shown here come from a boy younger than 10 in good health.

V is TRBV11-2 and J is TRBJ2-1; D unclear. CDR3 length: 15 amino acids. V gave up 4 bases and J gave up 0 bases, with 10 bases separating them. The germline CDR1 and CDR2 sequences are SGHAT and FQNNGV. The CDR3 coding sequence is TGTGCCAGCAGCTCCGCCAGGAGCTCCTACAATGAGCAGTTCTTC. Protein: CASSSARSSYNEQFF.

CDR3 amino acids: CASSLRLAGAGETQYF. CDR3 nucleotide sequence: TGTGCCAGCAGCTTAAGACTAGCGGGAGCGGGTGAGACCCAGTACTTC. V gene TRBV7-2 combines with J gene TRBJ2-5; 12 positions match TRBD2. J gave up 5 bases and V 2 bases, and 6 bases lay outside the gene matches. The CDR3 is made up of 16 amino acids. Germline-derived CDR1 and CDR2 are SGHTA and FQGNSA.

The CDR3 region has the DNA TGTGCCAGCAGTTTTCGTCCCCTGGCGGGAGGAGCAGATACGCAGTATTTT. This translates into CASSFRPLAGGADTQYF. The chain joins TRBV12-3 or TRBV12-4 to TRBJ2-3; 8 bases line up with TRBD2. The CDR3 covers 17 residues. The V and J ends lost 3 bases and 4 bases, in that order; junction bases with no gene match: 12.

The V gene is TRBV21-1, the J gene TRBJ2-5; the table's D gene call, TRBD2, was not cross checked with the DNA. The J call may be incorrect, as the DNA end agrees better with TRBJ2-7. TRBV21-1 is a pseudogene segment. The CDR3 totals 19 residues. This CDR3 is CASSTRLAGGGTRVYEQYF. CDR3 in DNA: TGTGCCAGCAGCACTCGACTAGCGGGAGGTGGTACCCGGGTCTACGAGCAGTACTTC.

This clonotype has only a few counts. This chain links TRBV2 with TRBJ2-1; D remains unclear. The V gene lost 3 bases and the J gene lost 5 bases, with 5 bases spanning the gap. The CDR3 consists of 12 residues. The V gene's germline CDR1 is SNHLY and CDR2 FYNNEI. The CDR3 is CASSDVNNEQFF. The CDR3 bases are TGTGCCAGCAGTGATGTAAACAATGAGCAGTTCTTC. The variable domain in full, completed from reference TRBV2 and TRBJ2-1, reads EPEVTQTPSHQVTQMGQEVILRCVPISNHLYFYWYRQILGQKVEFLVSFYNNEISEKSEIFDDQFSVERPDGSNFTLKIRSTKLEDSAMYFCASSDVNNEQFFGPGTRLTVL.

This clonotype has only a few counts. The chain recombines TRBV29-1 with TRBJ2-5; 8 bases are a match to TRBD2. TRBJ2-1 matches the DNA end more closely, so the J call is doubtful. The CDR3 runs to 13 residues. The germline V gene has CDR1 SQVTM and CDR2 ANQGSEA. CDR3 in amino acids: CSVSGLAGEEQFF. CDR3 coding DNA: TGCAGCGTGTCTGGGCTAGCGGGCGAGGAGCAGTTCTTC.

The chain joins TRBV14 to TRBJ1-6; unclear D gene. The CDR3 consists of 14 residues. Trimming shortened V by 0 bases and J by 9 bases, and 9 bases separated the two germline ends. The germline V gene encodes CDR1 SGHDN and CDR2 FVKESK. CDR3 nucleotides: TGTGCCAGCAGCCAAGATCTTCCCCGTTCACCCCTCCACTTT. This sequence encodes CASSQDLPRSPLHF. Variable domain in full (rest from reference TRBV14 and TRBJ1-6): EAGVTQFPSHSVIEKGQTVTLRCDPISGHDNLYWYRRVMGKEIKFLLHFVKESKQDESGMPNNRFLAERTGGTYSTLKVQPAELEDSGVYFCASSQDLPRSPLHFGNGTRLTVT.

This clonotype showed up just a few times. The rearrangement joins TRBV6-2 or TRBV6-3 to TRBJ2-3; 9 positions agree with TRBD2. CDR1 MNHEY and CDR2 SVGEGT come from the germline V gene. This CDR3 has 16 residues. Trimming cost V 6 bases and J 4 bases; bases outside gene matches: 11. Here the CDR3 DNA reads TGTGCCAGCAGAAACCTGCCGGGACTAGCATCAGATACGCAGTATTTT. Protein product: CASRNLPGLASDTQYF.

This chain links TRBV24-1 with TRBJ2-1; 7 positions agree with TRBD2. Germline V lookup: CDR1 KGHDR, CDR2 SFDVKD. The CDR3 extends over 17 amino acids. The ends lost 3 bases at V and 0 bases at J; junction bases unmatched: 7. In DNA form, the CDR3 reads TGTGCCACCAGTGATGTGAACCGGGACTACTCCTACAATGAGCAGTTCTTC. Its protein product is CATSDVNRDYSYNEQFF.

The chain combines TRBV7-2 with TRBJ2-5, with 7 bases aligning to TRBD2. TRBJ2-7 matches the DNA end more closely, so the J call is doubtful. The CDR3 sequence is 15 residues long. Germline loops: CDR1 SGHTA, CDR2 FQGNSA. In DNA, the CDR3 is TGTGCCAGCAGCTTAGCGCGGGAGACTCCCTACGAGCAGTACTTC. Residues: CASSLARETPYEQYF.

The chain is built from TRBV7-9 and TRBJ2-7, with a tentative D call TRBD2 (6 bases). V was clipped by 4 bases and J by 3 bases, with 19 bases between them. Germline loops: CDR1 SEHNR, CDR2 FQNEAQ (reference sequence). The CDR3 runs 16 residues. The CDR3 reads CASSSWDSRKSYEQYF. The CDR3 coding sequence is TGTGCCAGCAGCTCTTGGGACTCCCGTAAAAGCTACGAGCAGTACTTC.

The chain uses TRBV6-5 and TRBJ2-1, with 9 bases that match TRBD2. Germline values: CDR1 MNHEY, CDR2 SVGAGI. V lost 0 bases and J lost 7; bases outside the gene matches: 10. The CDR3 is made up of 17 amino acids. CDR3 region: CASSYSDSGTSLNEQFF. The CDR3 DNA reads as TGTGCCAGCAGTTACTCGGATTCCGGGACTAGCCTAAATGAGCAGTTCTTC.

To note about this clonotype: The junction and the germline gene differ at one end; a read error may be behind it. The chain joins TRBV7-9 to TRBJ1-4, with 7 bases fitting TRBD1. Germline CDR1 and CDR2: SEHNR and FQNEAQ (reference sequence). The CDR3 runs to 15 residues. In DNA, the CDR3 is TGTGCCAGCAGCTTAGTCGAGACAGGGTATGAAAAACTGTCTTTT. This sequence encodes CASSLVETGYEKLSF.

This clonotype was seen at least ten times. This rearrangement joins TRBV7-9 to TRBJ2-2; D not resolved. The CDR3 loop spans 13 amino acids. CDR1 is SEHNR, CDR2 FQNEAQ, per germline (reference sequence). The ends were cut back, 1 base at V and 4 bases at J, with 4 bases in the middle. The chain's CDR3 is CASSLDVTGELFF. For the CDR3, the DNA is TGTGCCAGCAGCTTAGATGTCACCGGGGAGCTGTTTTTT.

This clonotype was recorded many times. The chain couples TRBV10-3 to TRBJ2-2; D possibly corresponds to TRBD1 (6 bases). This CDR3 comprises 14 residues. The V and J ends lost 8 bases and 2 bases respectively, with 12 bases between them. Looked up from germline, CDR1 is ENHRY and CDR2 is SYGVKD. CDR3 sequence reads: CAIATQGNTGELFF. DNA for the CDR3: TGTGCCATCGCAACACAGGGAAACACCGGGGAGCTGTTTTTT.

The chain is built from TRBV5-1 and TRBJ2-5, with D possibly being TRBD2 (5 bases). The last part of the DNA fits TRBJ2-1 better; the J call may be wrong. The CDR3 covers 12 residues. The germline CDR1 and CDR2 sequences are SGHRS and YFSETQ. As DNA, the CDR3 is TGCGCCAGTGGGAGTGACGGGGATGAGCAGTTCTTC. Amino acid sequence: CASGSDGDEQFF.

CDR3 amino acids: CASSQDWTSSRTQYF. CDR3 sequence (DNA): TGTGCCAGCAGCCAAGACTGGACTAGTAGTCGGACCCAGTACTTC. V usage is TRBV3-1 and J usage is TRBJ2-5; TRBD2 matches 7 bases. V was clipped by 0 bases and J by 7 bases; unmatched bases: 8. Per the germline V gene, CDR1 is LGHDT and CDR2 is YNNKEL (reference sequence). The CDR3 is 15 amino acids.

The chain employs TRBV29-1 and TRBJ1-1; D gene unclear. V was trimmed by 4 bases and J by 3 bases, leaving 12 bases between them. The CDR3 contains 13 residues. The germline V gene encodes CDR1 SQVTM and CDR2 ANQGSEA. The CDR3 is CSVAGYRDTEAFF. CDR3 bases: TGCAGCGTTGCAGGCTATCGGGACACTGAAGCTTTCTTT. Filled out from reference TRBV29-1 and TRBJ1-1, the complete variable domain reads SAVISQKPSRDICQRGTSLTIQCQVDSQVTMMFWYRQQPGQSLTLIATANQGSEATYESGFVIDKFPISRPNLTFSTLTVSNMSPEDSSIYLCSVAGYRDTEAFFGQGTRLTVV.

The chain is built from TRBV19 and TRBJ1-1, with unresolved D. Between the trimmed V and J ends, which lost 0 bases and 10 bases, there was a span of 12 bases. The CDR3 is 13 amino acids. Germline CDR1 is LNHDA and CDR2 is SQIVND (reference sequence). The CDR3 DNA sequence: TGTGCCAGTAGTATAGATCTGAGGCGCGCAGCTTTCTTT. It yields the protein CASSIDLRRAAFF.

This clonotype was counted only a few times. V usage is TRBV29-1 and J usage is TRBJ2-5; TRBD1 matches 8 bases. The DNA matches TRBJ2-1 better at its end, which makes the J call doubtful. CDR1 SQVTM and CDR2 ANQGSEA come from the germline V gene. The CDR3 length is 15 residues. CDR3 in amino acids: CSVDRSGGTYNEQFF. The CDR3 region has the DNA TGCAGCGTTGATCGGTCAGGGGGCACCTACAATGAGCAGTTCTTC.

The CDR3 protein is CAISGASGGSYNEQFF. The CDR3 nucleotides are TGTGCCATCAGTGGGGCTAGCGGTGGCTCCTACAATGAGCAGTTCTTC. The V gene is TRBV10-3, the J gene TRBJ2-1; 7 nucleotides align to TRBD2. The ends lost 4 bases at V and 0 bases at J; junction bases unmatched: 6. The CDR3 runs to 16 residues. The germline gives CDR1 ENHRY, CDR2 SYGVKD.

The genes are TRBV9 and TRBJ2-1; 8 positions agree with TRBD2. The length of the CDR3 is 17 residues. The V and J ends lost 3 bases and 0 bases, in that order; junction bases with no gene match: 8. Germline values: CDR1 SGDLS, CDR2 YYNGEE. As DNA, the CDR3 is TGTGCCAGCAGCGCAAGTTTCAGCGGGAGCTCCTACAATGAGCAGTTCTTC. It encodes CASSASFSGSSYNEQFF. The full variable domain, with the rest looked up from reference TRBV9 and TRBJ2-1, is DSGVTQTPKHLITATGQRVTLRCSPRSGDLSVYWYQQSLDQGLQFLIQYYNGEERAKGNILERFSAQQFPDLHSELNLSSLELGDSALYFCASSASFSGSSYNEQFFGPGTRLTVL.

About this clonotype: An end of the junction differs from the germline gene, which may be a read error. The genes are TRBV6-2 or TRBV6-3 and TRBJ2-1; TRBD2 aligns across 9 bases. CDR3 length: 15 amino acids. CDR1 is MNHEY, CDR2 SVGEGT, per germline. The CDR3: CASIVAGATNNEQLF. The CDR3 DNA reads TGTGCCAGCATAGTAGCGGGAGCCACCAACAATGAGCAGCTCTTC.

The genes are TRBV7-8 and TRBJ1-4; the match to TRBD1 covers 9 bases. The V gene's germline CDR1 is SGHVS and CDR2 FQNEAQ. The J segment lost 8 bases and the V segment lost 5 bases, leaving 3 bases of the junction unmatched. The CDR3 sequence is 13 residues long. In DNA form, the CDR3 reads TGTGCCAGCAGCATGGACAGGGGAGAAAAACTGTTTTTT. The encoded protein is CASSMDRGEKLFF.

This clonotype has only a few counts. The J gene is TRBJ2-5, the V gene TRBV24-1; 9 nucleotides align to TRBD1. V lost 4 bases, J lost 5 bases, and 10 bases stayed unmatched. The CDR3 is 16 amino acids. CDR1 and CDR2 from the germline V gene are KGHDR and SFDVKD. CDR3 sequence reads: CATSDPRDRAAETQYF. CDR3 bases: TGTGCCACCAGTGACCCAAGGGACAGGGCGGCGGAGACCCAGTACTTC.

A few counts support this clonotype. The rearrangement links TRBV7-9 to TRBJ1-1; D is unclear. The V gene's germline CDR1 is SEHNR and CDR2 FQNEAQ (reference sequence). Trimming cost V 1 base and J 4 bases, with 4 bases left between them. This CDR3 contains 12 residues. The CDR3 DNA reads as TGTGCCAGCAGCTTAGTAAGCACTGAAGCTTTCTTT. This translates into CASSLVSTEAFF.

This chain joins TRBV6-1 and TRBJ2-7; TRBD2 is a possible D gene (6 bases). In germline, CDR1 is MNHNS, CDR2 SASEGT. V was shortened by 4 bases and J by 3 bases, with 19 bases between the two germline ends. The CDR3 extends over 16 amino acids. The CDR3 DNA reads as TGTGCCAGCAGTGCGGTGGGGGGATGGGGCAACTACGAGCAGTACTTC. This translates into CASSAVGGWGNYEQYF.

This clonotype was counted between two and nine times. The rearrangement uses TRBV29-1 and TRBJ1-1; 9 positions match TRBD1. From germline, CDR1 is SQVTM and CDR2 ANQGSEA. CDR3 size: 13 residues. With 2 bases clipped from V and 10 bases from J, the junction kept 8 bases outside the gene matches. This CDR3 reads CSVENYRGLRAFF. CDR3 nucleotides: TGCAGCGTTGAAAACTACAGGGGGCTGAGAGCTTTCTTT.